This entry lists 27 T cell receptor beta chains sequenced from one sample in a study of blood T cell repertoires in COVID-19. Profiling relied on immunoSEQ multiplex PCR, and the TCRdb table lists in-frame clones only, not all of them. This sample has tens of thousands of clones; under 90% occur once, and the top ten carry under 2%. The material sequenced was peripheral blood. These receptors came from a man between 60 and 70 years old with COVID-19, enrolled during active disease.

This chain connects TRBV12-3 or TRBV12-4 to TRBJ1-1, with D maybe TRBD1 (6 bases). V was pared by 5 bases and J by 9 bases, with 13 bases between. The CDR3 sequence is 12 residues long. CDR3 region: CASSQPGTKAFF. CDR3 DNA: TGTGCCAGCAGTCAGCCCGGGACAAAAGCTTTCTTT.

This clone was detected once. V is TRBV7-9 and J is TRBJ1-2, with 11 nucleotides matching TRBD1. J lost 1 base, V lost 1 base, and 5 bases had no gene match. The length of the CDR3 is 17 residues. CDR1 SEHNR and CDR2 FQNEAQ come from the germline V gene (reference sequence). The CDR3 reads CASSLGTGGLVNYGYTF. In DNA, the CDR3 is TGTGCCAGCAGCTTAGGGACAGGGGGCTTAGTTAACTATGGCTACACCTTC.

The genes are TRBV19 and TRBJ1-1; no clear D. The CDR3 covers 13 residues. The V gene's germline CDR1 is LNHDA and CDR2 SQIVND (reference sequence). Deletions cut 3 bases from V and 0 bases from J, with 5 bases between. CDR3 DNA: TGTGCCAGTAGTATCACGGTGAACACTGAAGCTTTCTTT. It encodes CASSITVNTEAFF.

The chain joins TRBV28 to TRBJ2-1, with D possibly matching TRBD1 (7 bases). Trimming cost V 7 bases and J 5 bases, with 15 bases left between them. The CDR3 has 14 residues. Germline V gene data show CDR1 as MDHEN and CDR2 as SYDVKM. This CDR3 reads CASKAGGRHNEQFF. The CDR3 DNA reads as TGTGCCAGCAAGGCAGGGGGGAGACACAATGAGCAGTTCTTC.

The chain employs TRBV30 and TRBJ1-6, with 8 bases lining up with TRBD1. CDR3 length equals 14 residues. Per the germline V gene, CDR1 is GTSNPN and CDR2 is SVGIG (reference sequence). The J segment lost 2 bases and the V segment lost 8 bases, leaving 5 bases of the junction unmatched. The CDR3 loop reads CAQGAITYNSPLHF. DNA for the CDR3: TGTGCCCAGGGGGCGATAACCTATAATTCACCCCTCCACTTT.

There are a few counts of this clone. This chain joins TRBV5-1 and TRBJ2-3; possibly TRBD1 for D (5 bases). This CDR3 region has 16 residues. The germline V gene encodes CDR1 SGHRS and CDR2 YFSETQ. V lost 0 bases, J lost 0 bases, and 11 bases lay in between. CDR3 bases: TGCGCCAGCAGCTTGGGGCAGGGAATAAGCACAGATACGCAGTATTTT. Translated, it gives CASSLGQGISTDTQYF. Supplemented by reference TRBV5-1 and TRBJ2-3, the full variable domain reads KAGVTQTPRYLIKTRGQQVTLSCSPISGHRSVSWYQQTPGQGLQFLFEYFSETQRNKGNFPGRFSGRQFSNSRSEMNVSTLELGDSALYLCASSLGQGISTDTQYFGPGTRLTVL.

The sample holds a few counts of this clone. V usage is TRBV30 and J usage is TRBJ1-6; D remains unclear. V shed 0 bases and J shed 10 bases, with 16 bases lying between them. The germline gives CDR1 GTSNPN, CDR2 SVGIG (reference sequence). This CDR3 has 15 amino acids. DNA for the CDR3: TGTGCCTGGAGTGTAGCCTTATGGGGAGGATCACCCCTCCACTTT. It encodes CAWSVALWGGSPLHF.

The V gene is TRBV5-1, the J gene TRBJ2-1; no reliable D call. The V gene lost 4 bases and the J gene lost 2 bases, with 19 bases spanning the gap. CDR1 is SGHRS, CDR2 YFSETQ, per germline. This CDR3 comprises 17 residues. The CDR3 loop is CASSHDNTVGTYNEQFF. CDR3 DNA: TGCGCCAGCAGCCACGATAATACAGTGGGCACCTACAATGAGCAGTTCTTC.

J is TRBJ2-7 and V is TRBV5-6; a weak D match, TRBD2 (7 bases). The V end lost 3 bases, the J end lost 2 bases, and 12 bases lay between the germline ends. The CDR3 loop spans 14 amino acids. Per the germline V gene, CDR1 is SGHDT and CDR2 is YYEEEE. The CDR3 DNA sequence: TGTGCCAGCAGCTCAACCGGGGGGCCCTACGAGCAGTACTTC. Protein sequence: CASSSTGGPYEQYF.

The genes are TRBV19 and TRBJ2-7; 9 bases fit TRBD1. From germline, CDR1 is LNHDA and CDR2 SQIVND (reference sequence). Trimming cost V 4 bases and J 2 bases; bases outside gene matches: 3. The CDR3 length is 14 residues. The CDR3 sequence is CASSTWDRAYEQYF. In nucleotides, the CDR3 is TGTGCCAGTAGTACTTGGGACAGGGCCTACGAGCAGTACTTC. The whole variable domain, remainder taken from reference TRBV19 and TRBJ2-7, is DGGITQSPKYLFRKEGQNVTLSCEQNLNHDAMYWYRQDPGQGLRLIYYSQIVNDFQKGDIAEGYSVSREKKESFPLTVTSAQKNPTAFYLCASSTWDRAYEQYFGPGTRLTVT.

This clone was found once. The chain uses TRBV14 and TRBJ1-3, with D possibly being TRBD1 (6 bases). V was pared by 4 bases and J by 0 bases, with 13 bases between. This CDR3 contains 16 residues. Germline CDR1 reads SGHDN; CDR2 reads FVKESK. The CDR3 nucleotides read TGTGCCAGCAGCCTGTACCAGGGGAACTCTGGAAACACCATATATTTT. It yields the protein CASSLYQGNSGNTIYF. The whole variable domain, remainder taken from reference TRBV14 and TRBJ1-3, is EAGVTQFPSHSVIEKGQTVTLRCDPISGHDNLYWYRRVMGKEIKFLLHFVKESKQDESGMPNNRFLAERTGGTYSTLKVQPAELEDSGVYFCASSLYQGNSGNTIYFGEGSWLTVV.

The chain recombines TRBV28 with TRBJ2-5; 10 bases are a match to TRBD1. This CDR3 is 19 amino acids long. Germline CDR1 is MDHEN and CDR2 is SYDVKM. The J segment lost 4 bases and the V segment lost 3 bases, leaving 17 bases of the junction unmatched. The CDR3 spells CASSFRRGQGTHLRETQYF. In nucleotides, the CDR3 is TGTGCCAGCAGTTTTCGGCGGGGACAGGGGACCCACTTGAGAGAGACCCAGTACTTC.

CDR3 protein: CASRSTNTGELFF. CDR3 coding DNA: TGTGCCAGCAGGAGCACGAACACCGGGGAGCTGTTTTTT. The V and J genes are TRBV6-4 and TRBJ2-2; no firm D call. Germline V gene data show CDR1 as MRHNA and CDR2 as SNTAGT. The CDR3 contains 13 residues. V shed 6 bases and J shed 0 bases, with 5 bases lying between them.

The V call is TRBV15, the J call TRBJ2-5; possible D gene TRBD2, 5 bases. V gave up 8 bases and J gave up 2 bases, with 15 bases separating them. The length of the CDR3 is 14 residues. The germline V gene has CDR1 LNHNV and CDR2 YYDKDF (reference sequence). The chain's CDR3 is CATRPPGSQETQYF. The CDR3, as DNA: TGTGCCACCCGACCCCCGGGGTCGCAAGAGACCCAGTACTTC.

This clone was picked up a small number of times. The gene calls are TRBV27 and TRBJ1-5; 9 positions agree with TRBD1. V was pared by 8 bases and J by 2 bases, with 13 bases of the junction left unmatched. The CDR3 length is 17 residues. Germline assignment: CDR1 MNHEY and CDR2 SMNVEV (reference sequence). The CDR3 DNA reads as TGTGCCAGCCTTCCGGACAGGGGTGCACGGGGCAATCAGCCCCAGCATTTT. Translating it yields CASLPDRGARGNQPQHF.

This chain uses TRBV7-8 with TRBJ2-3; the match to TRBD2 covers 10 bases. This CDR3 is 16 amino acids long. V trimming: 4 bases; J trimming: 6 bases; junction bases outside the gene matches: 10. Germline lookup yields CDR1 SGHVS and CDR2 FQNEAQ. The CDR3 region has the DNA TGTGCCAGCAGCTCCCCCAGCGGGAGGGCCCCGGATACGCAGTATTTT. It encodes CASSSPSGRAPDTQYF.

The V gene is TRBV10-3, the J gene TRBJ2-5; the match to TRBD1 covers 10 bases. CDR1 ENHRY and CDR2 SYGVKD come from the germline V gene. V shed 0 bases and J 5 bases; nucleotides not matched to a gene: 3. The CDR3 is 15 residues long. The CDR3 DNA reads TGTGCCATCAGTGAGTCGGACAGGGGGAGGGAGACCCAGTACTTC. Encoded protein: CAISESDRGRETQYF.

The rearrangement joins TRBV27 to TRBJ1-5; 8 bases agree with TRBD1. With 3 bases clipped from V and 7 bases from J, the junction kept 8 bases outside the gene matches. This CDR3 is 15 amino acids long. Looked up from germline, CDR1 is MNHEY and CDR2 is SMNVEV (reference sequence). The CDR3 loop is CASSLRQGWNQPQHF. The DNA for the CDR3 is TGTGCCAGCAGTTTGCGACAGGGGTGGAACCAGCCCCAGCATTTT.

The V gene is TRBV5-1, the J gene TRBJ1-6; 9 bases agree with TRBD1. The V gene's germline CDR1 is SGHRS and CDR2 YFSETQ. V was pared by 4 bases and J by 10 bases, with 9 bases of the junction left unmatched. This CDR3 region has 15 residues. Here the CDR3 reads CASSREGQGGSPLHF. Here the CDR3 DNA reads TGCGCCAGCAGCAGGGAGGGACAGGGAGGCTCACCCCTCCACTTT.

Note on this clone: The conserved phenylalanine or tryptophan is not found at the CDR3 terminus, so this likely reflects a read error. The DNA is left out, because the CDR3 cannot be placed on it with certainty; the CDR3 is given as TCRdb lists it. The chain links TRBV30 to TRBJ1-1; TRBD1 reflects the table's D call only, with no check against the DNA. The CDR3 has 11 residues if both end residues are counted. Germline V gene sequence: CDR1 GTSNPN, CDR2 SVGIG (reference sequence). The CDR3 loop reads CAWSVGAPPRL.

The chain uses TRBV28 and TRBJ1-1; TRBD1 aligns across 9 bases. Germline V gives CDR1 MDHEN, CDR2 SYDVKM. The J segment lost 5 bases and the V segment lost 9 bases, leaving 7 bases of the junction unmatched. The CDR3 is made up of 13 amino acids. This chain's CDR3 is CASGGTGWTEAFF. The DNA of the CDR3 is TGTGCCAGTGGAGGGACAGGGTGGACTGAAGCTTTCTTT. Variable domain in full (rest from reference TRBV28 and TRBJ1-1): DVKVTQSSRYLVKRTGEKVFLECVQDMDHENMFWYRQDPGLGLRLIYFSYDVKMKEKGDIPEGYSVSREKKERFSLILESASTNQTSMYLCASGGTGWTEAFFGQGTRLTVV.

This chain connects TRBV24-1 to TRBJ2-5, with 9 bases lining up with TRBD2. CDR1 is KGHDR, CDR2 SFDVKD, per germline. Trimming removed 9 bases from V and 5 bases from J; junction bases left unmatched: 12. The CDR3 has 15 residues. The DNA for the CDR3 is TGTGCCACCGCCAGGGGGGCGGGAGGGGGTGAGACCCAGTACTTC. Translating gives CATARGAGGGETQYF.

V gene TRBV25-1 combines with J gene TRBJ2-7, with D possibly being TRBD1 (7 bases). Germline CDR1 and CDR2: MGHDK and SYGVNS. The CDR3 has 13 amino acids. The ends were cut back, 3 bases at V and 5 bases at J, with 11 bases in the middle. CDR3 region: CASSESGGHEQYF. CDR3 nucleotides: TGTGCCAGCAGTGAGTCAGGGGGGCACGAGCAGTACTTC.

V usage is TRBV28 and J usage is TRBJ2-2, with TRBD2 matching 8 bases. CDR1 and CDR2 from the germline V gene are MDHEN and SYDVKM. The CDR3 extends over 17 amino acids. The trim removed 4 bases at V and 1 base at J, leaving 8 bases unmatched. Here the CDR3 DNA reads TGTGCCAGCAGTTACGCAAGCGGGAGAGTGAACACCGGGGAGCTGTTTTTT. Its translation is CASSYASGRVNTGELFF.

This chain joins TRBV7-9 and TRBJ1-2, with D possibly being TRBD1 (6 bases). The CDR3 consists of 15 residues. Deletions cut 1 base from V and 4 bases from J, with 13 bases between. Germline lookup yields CDR1 SEHNR and CDR2 FQNEAQ (reference sequence). As DNA, the CDR3 is TGTGCCAGCAGCTTAGAGGGGGGGATTTCCTATGGCTACACCTTC. Translating it yields CASSLEGGISYGYTF.

The chain has TRBV10-1 and TRBJ1-5, with D hard to call. This CDR3 has 15 amino acids. V was clipped by 2 bases and J by 0 bases, with 8 bases between them. CDR1 is WNHNN, CDR2 SYGVQD, per germline (reference sequence). For the CDR3, the DNA is TGCGCCAGCAGTGAGGCGGCTAATAGCAATCAGCCCCAGCATTTT. Residues: CASSEAANSNQPQHF.

This rearrangement joins TRBV24-1 to TRBJ2-5; TRBD2 agrees at 13 bases. V lost 3 bases and J lost 5; bases outside the gene matches: 5. The CDR3 extends over 16 amino acids. Per the germline V gene, CDR1 is KGHDR and CDR2 is SFDVKD. CDR3 region: CATSDDATSGRETQYF. In DNA form, the CDR3 reads TGTGCCACCAGTGATGATGCGACTAGCGGGAGGGAGACCCAGTACTTC.